These T cell receptor beta chains were read from a single sample in a study of identical twins. TCRdb analysed the 5' RACE reads with MiXCR anew, one entry per CDR3 protein. The profile shows roughly 630,000 distinct CDR3 sequences, roughly 7.1% of them singletons. These data were also filed under a second study, of yellow fever vaccine responses in identical twins.

Specimen: PBMCs. These receptors all stem from a woman younger than 35 in good health. Both conserved end residues are part of each CDR3. D genes are given only for firm matches. Where a row states a size, it is once, few, many or the class of an expanded clone; other rows omit it.

>-|TRBJ2-1|TRBV15|TRBD2
CATSRDTFGLAGGGEQFF
TGTGCCACCAGCAGAGATACCTTCGGACTAGCGGGAGGGGGTGAGCAGTTCTTC
>few|TRBJ1-1|TRBV5-1|-
CASSQYSQGTTEAFF
TGCGCCAGCAGCCAGTATAGCCAGGGGACCACTGAAGCTTTCTTT
>-|TRBJ2-7|TRBV5-2|-
CASSFHRDPKYEQYF
TGTGCCAGCAGCTTTCACCGGGATCCGAAATACGAGCAGTACTTC
>many|TRBJ1-4|TRBV3-1|TRBD1
CASSQGQEYNEKLFF
TGTGCCAGCAGCCAGGGACAGGAGTATAATGAAAAACTGTTTTTT
>few|TRBJ1-5|TRBV5-1|TRBD1
CASSLVGTGGYNSNQPQHF
TGCGCCAGCAGCTTGGTGGGGACAGGGGGCTACAATAGCAATCAGCCCCAGCATTTT
>-|TRBJ2-5|TRBV6-2/TRBV6-3|-
CASRLVGGGETQYF
TGTGCCAGCCGCCTGGTCGGGGGAGGAGAGACCCAGTACTTC
>-|TRBJ1-2|TRBV15|TRBD1
CANSRGTGGYTF
TGTGCCAACAGCAGGGGGACTGGGGGCTACACCTTC
>-|TRBJ2-1|TRBV3-1|-
CASSQSYHPEQFF
TGTGCCAGCAGCCAATCGTACCACCCTGAGCAGTTCTTC
>-|TRBJ2-3|TRBV4-1|-
CASSQGGAESSTDTQYF
TGCGCCAGCAGCCAAGGGGGGGCGGAGTCTAGCACAGATACGCAGTATTTT
>-|TRBJ2-5|TRBV20-1|TRBD2
CSATSEGLAEGNGETQYF
TGCAGTGCCACAAGCGAAGGACTAGCGGAGGGGAACGGGGAGACCCAGTACTTC
>many|TRBJ2-1|TRBV3-1|-
CASRAGTRNNEQFF
TGTGCCAGCAGGGCCGGGACAAGAAACAATGAGCAGTTCTTC
>-|TRBJ2-7|TRBV10-3|TRBD2
CAISEGTSVYEQYF
TGTGCCATCAGCGAGGGGACTAGCGTATACGAGCAGTACTTC
>few|TRBJ1-2|TRBV6-5|-
CASSYSTGSSYGYTF
TGTGCCAGCAGTTACTCAACAGGGTCAAGCTATGGCTACACCTTC
>-|TRBJ2-1|TRBV18|-
CASSPVSGLRDEQFF
TGTGCCAGCTCACCAGTTAGCGGCCTAAGGGATGAGCAGTTCTTC
>few|TRBJ1-1|TRBV6-1|-
CASSEVGQANTEAFF
TGTGCCAGCAGTGAAGTGGGACAAGCAAACACTGAAGCTTTCTTT
>-|TRBJ2-3|TRBV27|TRBD1
CASRPGQGIDTQYF
TGTGCCAGCAGGCCGGGACAGGGTATAGATACGCAGTATTTT
>many|TRBJ1-2|TRBV4-1|TRBD1
CASRGQANYGYTF
TGCGCCAGCAGAGGACAGGCCAACTATGGCTACACCTTC
>many|TRBJ1-1|TRBV11-2|TRBD1
CASSFQGAREAFF
TGTGCCAGCAGCTTTCAGGGGGCGAGGGAAGCTTTCTTT
>many|TRBJ2-6|TRBV9|-
CASSVGGSGANVLTF
TGTGCCAGCAGCGTAGGGGGTTCAGGGGCCAACGTCCTGACTTTC
>-|TRBJ2-3|TRBV4-2|-
CASSQERGLAADTQYF
TGTGCCAGCAGCCAAGAGAGGGGACTTGCCGCAGATACGCAGTATTTT
>-|TRBJ2-7|TRBV20-1|TRBD1
CSAKGQSYEQYF
TGCAGTGCAAAGGGACAGTCCTACGAGCAGTACTTC
>many|TRBJ2-1|TRBV12-3/TRBV12-4|-
CASTEGDNEQFF
TGTGCCAGCACGGAGGGAGACAATGAGCAGTTCTTC
>-|TRBJ2-4|TRBV2|TRBD1
CASRDRGWTKNIQYF
TGTGCCAGCAGGGACAGGGGTTGGACCAAAAACATTCAGTACTTC
>-|TRBJ1-6|TRBV5-1|-
CASSWDGNYNSPLHF
TGCGCCAGCAGCTGGGACGGGAACTATAATTCACCCCTCCACTTT
>few|TRBJ2-5|TRBV9|TRBD1
CASSVGRGPQETQYF
TGTGCCAGCAGCGTCGGCAGGGGGCCTCAAGAGACCCAGTACTTC
>few|TRBJ1-1|TRBV28|-
CASSLEATGRNTEAFF
TGTGCCAGCAGTTTGGAGGCGACAGGACGGAACACTGAAGCTTTCTTT
>few|TRBJ2-3|TRBV20-1|TRBD2
CSAESSGGITDTQYF
TGCAGTGCTGAGTCTAGCGGGGGGATCACAGATACGCAGTATTTT
>many|TRBJ2-3|TRBV4-2|TRBD1
CASSQELGGQGSDTQYF
TGTGCCAGCAGCCAAGAATTGGGGGGACAGGGGTCAGATACGCAGTATTTT
>-|TRBJ1-2|TRBV15|-
CATSRGGLDGYTF
TGTGCCACCAGCAGAGGTGGACTGGATGGCTACACCTTC
>many|TRBJ1-2|TRBV20-1|-
CSARQGVGYGCTF
TGCAGTGCTAGACAGGGAGTAGGCTATGGCTGCACCTTC
>-|TRBJ1-2|TRBV20-1|-
CSARDSLRGGNYGYTF
TGCAGTGCTAGAGACTCGTTGCGGGGGGGAAACTATGGCTACACCTTC
>few|TRBJ2-1|TRBV7-2|TRBD2
CASSPAAGGLYEQFF
TGTGCCAGCAGCCCAGCAGCGGGAGGGCTTTATGAGCAGTTCTTC
>many|TRBJ2-5|TRBV12-3/TRBV12-4|-
CASSLNRVETQYF
TGTGCCAGCAGTTTAAACAGGGTAGAGACCCAGTACTTC
>many|TRBJ1-2|TRBV5-1|TRBD1
CASSVNSGGGKGYTF
TGCGCCAGCAGTGTCAATTCAGGGGGAGGTAAAGGCTACACCTTC
>-|TRBJ2-1|TRBV12-3/TRBV12-4|TRBD2
CASSFSAGVSNEQFF
TGTGCCAGCAGTTTCTCAGCGGGAGTGAGCAATGAGCAGTTCTTC
>many|TRBJ1-2|TRBV4-1|-
CASSQGTGSNYGYTF
TGCGCCAGCAGCCAAGGAACAGGGTCGAACTATGGCTACACCTTC
>few|TRBJ2-1|TRBV5-1|-
CASSLNQNEQFF
TGCGCCAGCAGCTTGAATCAAAATGAGCAGTTCTTC
>many|TRBJ1-2|TRBV5-1|-
CASSMTVSYGYTF
TGCGCCAGCAGCATGACAGTTAGCTATGGCTACACCTTC
>-|TRBJ1-1|TRBV28|-
CASYSETGNTEAFF
TGTGCCAGCTACAGTGAGACGGGGAACACTGAAGCTTTCTTT
>few|TRBJ1-1|TRBV6-4|-
CASPTNTEAFF
TGTGCCAGCCCGACGAACACTGAAGCTTTCTTT
>-|TRBJ2-3|TRBV10-2|TRBD1
CASGVGTGVLDTQYF
TGCGCCAGCGGTGTTGGGACAGGGGTTTTGGATACGCAGTATTTT
>-|TRBJ2-5|TRBV11-2|TRBD1
CASSLDWGQGQETQYF
TGTGCCAGCAGCTTAGATTGGGGACAGGGGCAAGAGACCCAGTACTTC
>-|TRBJ1-2|TRBV28|-
CASSRLDYGYTF
TGTGCCAGCAGTCGACTAGACTATGGCTACACCTTC
>many|TRBJ1-1|TRBV28|TRBD1
CASRSTGGQLNTEAFF
TGTGCCAGCAGATCTACAGGGGGACAGTTGAACACTGAAGCTTTCTTT
>-|TRBJ2-3|TRBV20-1|TRBD2
CSARLAGIDTQYF
TGCAGTGCGCGCCTAGCGGGAATTGATACGCAGTATTTT
>many|TRBJ2-3|TRBV11-2|TRBD1
CASSLAGQGVTDTQYF
TGTGCCAGCAGCTTAGCGGGACAGGGGGTAACAGATACGCAGTATTTT
>few|TRBJ2-5|TRBV5-5|-
CASISTGPAQETQYF
TGTGCCAGCATCTCCACAGGACCAGCTCAAGAGACCCAGTACTTC
>-|TRBJ2-3|TRBV14|-
CASSPLYVSTDTQYF
TGTGCCAGCAGCCCGCTTTATGTATCCACAGATACGCAGTATTTT
>few|TRBJ2-4|TRBV5-6|-
CASSFASDLAKNIQYF
TGTGCCAGCAGCTTCGCTTCAGACCTAGCCAAAAACATTCAGTACTTC
>many|TRBJ2-7|TRBV6-5|-
CASSYGLRDNEQYF
TGTGCCAGCAGTTACGGTCTCAGGGACAACGAGCAGTACTTC
>few|TRBJ2-1|TRBV7-6|TRBD2
CASSSAGGPREQFF
TGTGCCAGCAGCTCAGCGGGGGGGCCGCGAGAGCAGTTCTTC
>-|TRBJ2-3|TRBV11-2|-
CASSLERLIFTDTQYF
TGTGCCAGCAGCTTAGAACGTCTAATTTTCACAGATACGCAGTATTTT
>few|TRBJ2-1|TRBV7-8|TRBD2
CASSPPGGASGSFNEQFF
TGTGCCAGCAGCCCACCGGGCGGAGCTAGCGGGAGTTTCAATGAGCAGTTCTTC